The rows below give T cell receptor beta chains drawn from one sample of a study of identical twins. From the 5' RACE reads, TCRdb called clonotypes with MiXCR, one entry per CDR3 protein. The table records 130,000 to 150,000 distinct CDR3 sequences, around 3.5% of them present only once. Material: memory T cells sorted from blood. The source is a man aged 18 to 29 in good health. Each CDR3 is given with its conserved first and last residue. D genes are given only for firm matches. Expanded clones get a size class; other rows say once, few or many, or leave the size out.

TRBJ1-4	many	NA	TRBV6-1	CASSPVLLNSDEKLFF	TGTGCCAGCAGTCCCGTGTTATTAAACAGCGATGAAAAACTGTTTTTT
TRBJ2-3	many	NA	TRBV6-2/TRBV6-3	CASSYTGQGTDTQYF	TGTGCCAGCAGCTATACTGGGCAGGGCACAGATACGCAGTATTTT
TRBJ2-3	many	NA	TRBV12-3/TRBV12-4	CASSLVGVGGEDTQYF	TGTGCCAGCAGTTTAGTCGGGGTAGGGGGGGAAGATACGCAGTATTTT
TRBJ2-2	many	TRBD1	TRBV24-1	CATLGTDKTGELFF	TGTGCCACCCTGGGGACAGATAAGACCGGGGAGCTGTTTTTT
TRBJ1-2	NA	NA	TRBV11-2	CASSPGNVNYGYTF	TGTGCCAGCAGCCCAGGGAACGTAAACTATGGCTACACCTTC
TRBJ1-2	many	NA	TRBV7-6	CASGTSYGYTF	TGTGCCAGCGGGACAAGTTATGGCTACACCTTC
TRBJ2-3	many	NA	TRBV21-1	CASSKVGMTGLAETSTDTQYF	TGTGCCAGCAGCAAAGTTGGAATGACGGGACTAGCGGAGACTAGCACAGATACGCAGTATTTT
TRBJ1-6	NA	NA	TRBV6-2/TRBV6-3	CASSYRTENSPLHF	TGTGCCAGCAGTTACCGGACGGAAAATTCACCCCTCCACTTT
TRBJ2-1	many	NA	TRBV19	CATLLRANSYNEQFF	TGTGCCACCCTACTTAGGGCTAACTCCTACAATGAGCAGTTCTTC
TRBJ2-1	few	NA	TRBV27	CASSSPPEQFF	TGTGCCAGCAGTTCCCCGCCTGAGCAGTTCTTC
TRBJ2-5	many	NA	TRBV7-9	CASSRGKETQYF	TGTGCCAGCAGCCGGGGCAAAGAGACCCAGTACTTC
TRBJ2-7	many	TRBD1	TRBV24-1	CATSDSPGQGSYEQYF	TGTGCCACCAGTGACTCACCGGGACAGGGGTCCTACGAGCAGTACTTC
TRBJ2-1	many	NA	TRBV2	CASSGAGSYNEQFF	TGTGCCAGCAGTGGGGCGGGATCCTACAATGAGCAGTTCTTC
TRBJ2-1	many	TRBD2	TRBV6-2/TRBV6-3	CASSSVGLPNPSEQFF	TGTGCCAGCAGTAGCGTGGGACTACCTAACCCGTCGGAGCAGTTCTTC
TRBJ2-3	many	TRBD2	TRBV6-5	CASSYSSRLAGTTDTQYF	TGTGCCAGCAGTTACTCCTCAAGACTAGCGGGAACCACAGATACGCAGTATTTT